These 32 T cell receptor beta chains were all obtained from the same sample, sequenced in a study of CD8 T cells in ankylosing spondylitis. TCRdb processed the 5' RACE reads anew with MiXCR; each CDR3 protein has one entry. Of more than 110,000 distinct CDR3 sequences in the sample, approximately 9.2% were seen once. The specimen sequenced was synovial fluid, either unsorted or a sorted T cell fraction (not recorded which). Source of these receptors: a male donor with ankylosing spondylitis.

Regarding this clonotype: This may arise from a read error, as a much more abundant clone is one base away. The chain links TRBV2 to TRBJ2-7; tentative D call: TRBD2 (5 bases). CDR1 SNHLY and CDR2 FYNNEI come from the germline V gene. Trimming stripped 4 bases from V and 2 bases from J, with 9 bases between. This CDR3 comprises 13 residues. DNA of the CDR3: TGTGCCAGCAGTGGTGAGAGGGCCTACGAGCAGTACTTC. Protein sequence: CASSGERAYEQYF.

Concerning this clonotype: A junction boundary mismatches the germline segment, possibly from a read error. This chain connects TRBV7-2 to TRBJ2-5; TRBD2 agrees at 8 bases. The CDR3 runs to 15 residues. Per germline, CDR1 SGHTA and CDR2 FQGNSA. The CDR3 coding sequence is TGTGCCAGCAACTTAGATCGGGGGGGATCAGGGACCCAGTACTTC. Its protein product is CASNLDRGGSGTQYF. Filled out from reference TRBV7-2 and TRBJ2-5, the complete variable domain reads GAGVSQSPSNKVTEKGKDVELRCDPISGHTALYWYRQSLGQGLEFLIYFQGNSAPDKSGLPSDRFSAERTGGSVSTLTIQRTQQEDSAVYLCASNLDRGGSGTQYFGPGTRLLVL.

This clonotype was seen more than once but under ten times. The chain is built from TRBV28 and TRBJ2-7; 10 nucleotides agree with TRBD2. The CDR3 sequence is 14 residues long. Germline-derived CDR1 and CDR2 are MDHEN and SYDVKM. The V segment lost 2 bases and the J segment 5 bases; nucleotides outside the gene matches: 3. CDR3 sequence: CASSLPGLADEQYF. In DNA, the CDR3 is TGTGCCAGCAGTTTACCCGGACTAGCGGACGAGCAGTACTTC.

The table lists this clonotype with many counts. The V gene is TRBV5-1, the J gene TRBJ2-3; TRBD1 or TRBD2 may be the D gene (6 bases each). The CDR3 runs to 14 residues. V was cut by 4 bases and J by 3 bases, with 12 bases left in between. The germline gives CDR1 SGHRS, CDR2 YFSETQ. The CDR3 loop reads CASSAGTGTDTQYF. CDR3 bases: TGCGCCAGCAGCGCGGGAACAGGGACAGATACGCAGTATTTT. Looking up the rest from reference TRBV5-1 and TRBJ2-3 gives the full variable domain: KAGVTQTPRYLIKTRGQQVTLSCSPISGHRSVSWYQQTPGQGLQFLFEYFSETQRNKGNFPGRFSGRQFSNSRSEMNVSTLELGDSALYLCASSAGTGTDTQYFGPGTRLTVL.

This clonotype has more than one count but fewer than ten. This chain connects TRBV2 to TRBJ2-5; D is possibly TRBD1 (6 bases). The germline V and J ends were trimmed by 1 base and 1 base, with 13 bases remaining between them. The germline gives CDR1 SNHLY, CDR2 FYNNEI. This CDR3 has 16 amino acids. CDR3 in DNA: TGTGCCAGCAGTGAAGGACAGGACAGACTCCAAGAGACCCAGTACTTC. Translating it yields CASSEGQDRLQETQYF.

This clonotype was seen at least ten times. V and J are TRBV9 and TRBJ1-1; D is unresolved. V was cut by 4 bases and J by 1 base, with 5 bases left in between. The CDR3 has 12 amino acids. In germline, CDR1 is SGDLS, CDR2 YYNGEE. The CDR3 sequence: CASSPQNTEAFF. The CDR3 DNA reads TGTGCCAGCAGCCCCCAGAACACTGAAGCTTTCTTT.

CDR3 in DNA: TGTGCCAGCAGTTTATGGGTTTCTTGGCAGTTCTTC. It yields the protein CASSLWVSWQFF. This chain connects TRBV12-3 or TRBV12-4 to TRBJ2-1; no definite D call. Trimming stripped 2 bases from V and 12 bases from J, with 11 bases between. CDR3 length: 12 amino acids.

This clonotype showed up just a few times. The chain has TRBV20-1 and TRBJ2-3; perhaps TRBD1 as D (5 bases). The V and J ends lost 5 bases and 0 bases respectively, with 12 bases between them. This CDR3 region has 14 residues. In germline, CDR1 is DFQATT, CDR2 SNEGSKA (reference sequence). The DNA for the CDR3 is TGCAGTGCTGCTGACAGTTTTAGCACAGATACGCAGTATTTT. It translates to CSAADSFSTDTQYF.

This rearrangement joins TRBV28 to TRBJ1-6; D is possibly TRBD1 (5 bases). Looked up from germline, CDR1 is MDHEN and CDR2 is SYDVKM. V was shortened by 7 bases and J by 5 bases, with 12 bases between the two germline ends. The CDR3 is 14 amino acids. Here the CDR3 reads CASTLGHNNSPLHF. The CDR3 coding sequence is TGTGCCAGCACCCTTGGACATAATAATTCACCCCTCCACTTT.

Many counts were recorded for this clonotype. V gene TRBV2 combines with J gene TRBJ2-5; D uncertain. Trimming pared 7 bases from V and 0 bases from J, leaving 6 bases between. This CDR3 has 12 amino acids. Per the germline V gene, CDR1 is SNHLY and CDR2 is FYNNEI. Here the CDR3 reads CASTMYQETQYF. Written as DNA, the CDR3 is TGTGCCAGCACTATGTACCAAGAGACCCAGTACTTC.

The J gene is TRBJ1-1, the V gene TRBV5-1, with TRBD1 as a possible D gene (6 bases). The length of the CDR3 is 14 residues. The germline V and J ends were trimmed by 4 bases and 4 bases, with 14 bases remaining between them. Germline V lookup: CDR1 SGHRS, CDR2 YFSETQ. Written as DNA, the CDR3 is TGCGCCAGCAGCGCCCTCGGACAGTTCACTGAAGCTTTCTTT. As protein: CASSALGQFTEAFF.

This clonotype was seen many times. V is TRBV5-1 and J is TRBJ2-1; perhaps TRBD1 as D (6 bases). Trimming took off 10 bases at V and 0 bases at J, with 11 bases between the two ends. This CDR3 contains 13 residues. Germline-derived CDR1 and CDR2 are SGHRS and YFSETQ. As DNA, the CDR3 is TGCGCCTCCAGGGGAAGCTCCTACAATGAGCAGTTCTTC. It yields the protein CASRGSSYNEQFF. The whole variable domain, remainder taken from reference TRBV5-1 and TRBJ2-1, is KAGVTQTPRYLIKTRGQQVTLSCSPISGHRSVSWYQQTPGQGLQFLFEYFSETQRNKGNFPGRFSGRQFSNSRSEMNVSTLELGDSALYLCASRGSSYNEQFFGPGTRLTVL.

This clonotype was picked up many times. This chain links TRBV28 with TRBJ1-2; D ambiguous. CDR3 length: 11 residues. Trimming stripped 11 bases from V and 5 bases from J, with 12 bases between. Germline CDR1 reads MDHEN; CDR2 reads SYDVKM. The CDR3 sequence is CAGDGRYGYTF. CDR3 nucleotide sequence: TGTGCCGGCGACGGACGGTATGGCTACACCTTC.

This clonotype was seen a few times. V is TRBV7-2 and J is TRBJ2-5; D is tentatively TRBD1 or TRBD2 (5 bases each). The CDR3 has 15 residues. Trimming removed 5 bases at V and 4 bases at J, with 17 bases between. In germline, CDR1 is SGHTA, CDR2 FQGNSA. The CDR3 DNA follows: TGTGCCAGCAGCCGCCGGGCCGAGAGGGGAGAGACCCAGTACTTC. Amino acids: CASSRRAERGETQYF.

This clonotype occurred many times. The genes are TRBV5-1 and TRBJ2-7; 7 bases match TRBD1. CDR3 size: 16 residues. Germline CDR1 reads SGHRS; CDR2 reads YFSETQ. V lost 3 bases to trimming and J lost 2 bases; unmatched junction nucleotides: 11. CDR3 loop: CASSYHGTEKAYEQYF. The DNA of the CDR3 is TGCGCCAGCAGCTACCACGGGACAGAGAAGGCCTACGAGCAGTACTTC.

Ten or more counts support this clonotype. The chain carries TRBV7-6 and TRBJ2-2, with TRBD1 matching 9 bases. The J segment lost 8 bases and the V segment lost 5 bases, leaving 9 bases of the junction unmatched. The CDR3 covers 15 residues. In germline, CDR1 is SGHVS, CDR2 FNYEAQ. The CDR3 reads CASSGGQGLAGELFF. The DNA of the CDR3 is TGTGCCAGCAGCGGGGGACAGGGTTTAGCGGGGGAGCTGTTTTTT.

There are many counts of this clonotype. This rearrangement joins TRBV10-3 to TRBJ2-5, with D perhaps matching TRBD1 (6 bases). The CDR3 is 14 amino acids. Trimming cost V 1 base and J 5 bases, with 11 bases left between them. Germline lookup yields CDR1 ENHRY and CDR2 SYGVKD. CDR3: CAISEFQGSETQYF. CDR3 nucleotides: TGTGCCATCAGTGAGTTTCAGGGGAGTGAGACCCAGTACTTC.

V usage is TRBV15 and J usage is TRBJ2-1, with D perhaps matching TRBD2 (7 bases). Germline values: CDR1 LNHNV, CDR2 YYDKDF (reference sequence). V lost 2 bases, J lost 0 bases, and 17 bases lay in between. The CDR3 contains 18 residues. CDR3 loop: CATSRNFGGGPSYNEQFF. CDR3 DNA: TGTGCCACCAGCAGAAATTTTGGGGGGGGGCCCTCCTACAATGAGCAGTTCTTC.

This clonotype was detected ten times or more. The chain employs TRBV5-1 and TRBJ2-1, with no clear D. CDR1 and CDR2 from the germline V gene are SGHRS and YFSETQ. This CDR3 has 15 residues. V dropped 3 bases and J dropped 5 bases, with 15 bases sitting between them. CDR3 nucleotides: TGCGCCAGCAGCTATGACCCGCGGACCAACAATGAGCAGTTCTTC. This translates into CASSYDPRTNNEQFF.

This clonotype was recorded many times. The chain carries TRBV20-1 and TRBJ2-5; the D is unclear. CDR3 length: 11 amino acids. In germline, CDR1 is DFQATT, CDR2 SNEGSKA (reference sequence). V was clipped by 5 bases and J by 0 bases, with 4 bases between them. The CDR3 protein is CSAWYQETQYF. The CDR3 nucleotides are TGCAGTGCTTGGTACCAAGAGACCCAGTACTTC.

This clonotype was seen repeatedly, ten times or more. V is TRBV7-2 and J is TRBJ1-1; no definite D call. CDR1 and CDR2 from the germline V gene are SGHTA and FQGNSA. The V and J ends lost 2 bases and 0 bases respectively, with 7 bases between them. The CDR3 contains 14 residues. This CDR3 is CASSLYGLNTEAFF. DNA for the CDR3: TGTGCCAGCAGCTTATACGGCCTGAACACTGAAGCTTTCTTT.

This chain links TRBV28 with TRBJ2-3; D might be TRBD2 (6 bases). CDR1 is MDHEN and CDR2 is SYDVKM in the germline V gene. Trimming pared 6 bases from V and 2 bases from J, leaving 15 bases between. This CDR3 region has 15 residues. The CDR3 nucleotides read TGTGCCAGCAGCGCCCCGGGGGTTCTCACAGATACGCAGTATTTT. It codes for CASSAPGVLTDTQYF.

J is TRBJ2-2 and V is TRBV20-1, with 9 bases lining up with TRBD2. V lost 4 bases, J lost 5 bases, and 8 bases stayed unmatched. Germline lookup yields CDR1 DFQATT and CDR2 SNEGSKA (reference sequence). The CDR3 extends over 15 amino acids. The CDR3 nucleotides are TGCAGTGCTAATCCGGGCACTAGCGGGACCGGGGAGCTGTTTTTT. Translated: CSANPGTSGTGELFF.

V and J are TRBV6-5 and TRBJ2-2; 10 nucleotides line up with TRBD2. Germline trimming cut 2 bases from V and 4 bases from J; bases unmatched to any gene: 7. Germline V gives CDR1 MNHEY, CDR2 SVGAGI. The CDR3 loop spans 17 amino acids. This CDR3 reads CASSYRLAGDLTGELFF. DNA of the CDR3: TGTGCCAGCAGTTACCGGCTAGCGGGGGACCTCACCGGGGAGCTGTTTTTT.

The chain carries TRBV12-3 or TRBV12-4 and TRBJ2-7; 7 bases fit TRBD1. The CDR3 has 14 residues. With 4 bases clipped from V and 7 bases from J, the junction kept 10 bases outside the gene matches. CDR3 amino acids: CASSSRTGGWEQYF. The CDR3 coding sequence is TGTGCCAGCAGTTCTCGGACAGGCGGTTGGGAGCAGTACTTC.

This clonotype was found many times. V and J are TRBV20-1 and TRBJ1-5; unclear D gene. Germline CDR1 DFQATT, CDR2 SNEGSKA (reference sequence). This CDR3 is 14 amino acids long. Trimming removed 2 bases at V and 6 bases at J, with 14 bases between. This chain's CDR3 is CSARRHGEIQPQHF. Written as DNA, the CDR3 is TGCAGTGCTAGACGTCACGGGGAGATTCAGCCCCAGCATTTT.

This clonotype was counted ten times or more. This sequence joins TRBV6-1 and TRBJ2-7; D perhaps matches TRBD1 (6 bases). The CDR3 totals 17 residues. Germline values: CDR1 MNHNS, CDR2 SASEGT. Trimming stripped 7 bases from V and 0 bases from J, with 22 bases between. The CDR3 loop is CASTPRWGQQSSYEQYF. The CDR3 nucleotides read TGTGCCAGCACCCCCCGATGGGGGCAGCAGAGCTCCTACGAGCAGTACTTC.

This chain links TRBV5-1 with TRBJ2-1, with D possibly being TRBD1 (6 bases). Per the germline V gene, CDR1 is SGHRS and CDR2 is YFSETQ. V was shortened by 6 bases and J by 1 base, with 11 bases between the two germline ends. The CDR3 totals 14 residues. The DNA of the CDR3 is TGCGCCAGCAATCACCAGGGGTCCTACAATGAGCAGTTCTTC. Translating it yields CASNHQGSYNEQFF.

The chain uses TRBV27 and TRBJ1-2; D perhaps matches TRBD1 (6 bases). CDR3 length: 13 amino acids. Looked up from germline, CDR1 is MNHEY and CDR2 is SMNVEV (reference sequence). The ends were cut back, 6 bases at V and 5 bases at J, with 13 bases in the middle. CDR3 region: CASRPTGLYGYTF. CDR3 in DNA: TGTGCCAGCAGACCGACAGGCCTTTATGGCTACACCTTC.

There are many counts of this clonotype. V is TRBV29-1 and J is TRBJ2-7; D is possibly TRBD2 (5 bases). The CDR3 loop spans 12 amino acids. Germline V gives CDR1 SQVTM, CDR2 ANQGSEA. Trimming removed 4 bases from V and 4 bases from J, with 11 bases in between. The CDR3 region has the DNA TGCAGCGTTGTGGGAGAAGGATACGAGCAGTACTTC. This gives the protein CSVVGEGYEQYF.

This clonotype was seen at least ten times. V and J are TRBV12-3 or TRBV12-4 and TRBJ1-6; D might be TRBD1 (6 bases). This CDR3 is 14 amino acids long. The V end was cut by 6 bases, the J end by 8 bases, with 14 bases between. CDR3 nucleotide sequence: TGTGCCAGCAGATACCGGGACACTGATTCACCCCTCCACTTT. It codes for CASRYRDTDSPLHF.

The chain combines TRBV12-3 or TRBV12-4 with TRBJ2-4; 8 bases are shared with TRBD1. V trimming: 4 bases; J trimming: 8 bases; junction bases outside the gene matches: 4. This CDR3 has 13 amino acids. CDR3 in amino acids: CASSSGGWDIQYF. The CDR3 DNA reads as TGTGCCAGCAGTTCAGGGGGCTGGGACATTCAGTACTTC.